This paragraph covers one T cell receptor (beta chain) sequence. The target antigen is unknown. These data come from a study of coeliac disease. Looking at the study overall: Without high-resolution HLA typing, biased TRBV7-2 usage was queried.

Whole-study results and caveats: Published gliadin-specific TRB sequences appeared in about 45% of the 18 coeliac samples, 1 of 6 controls. The authors judged this method unsuitable for unbiased gliadin-specific T cell detection.

Clones were read by immunoSEQ multiplex PCR, and TCRdb kept only the in-frame ones, dropping some. This sample has approximately 4,600 clones, with roughly 71% found just once. This CDR3 contains 12 residues. V dropped 5 bases and J dropped 14; count of bases not matched to a gene: 6. Germline assignment: CDR1 SNHLY and CDR2 FYNNEI. The sequenced sample consisted of lymphocytes from the gut lamina propria. The V call is TRBV2, the J call TRBJ2-4; 10 positions match TRBD2. The clonotype originates from a middle-aged woman. The CDR3 DNA follows: TGTGCCAGCAGTATATCTAGCGGGAGAAAGTACTTC. The encoded protein is CASSISSGRKYF.